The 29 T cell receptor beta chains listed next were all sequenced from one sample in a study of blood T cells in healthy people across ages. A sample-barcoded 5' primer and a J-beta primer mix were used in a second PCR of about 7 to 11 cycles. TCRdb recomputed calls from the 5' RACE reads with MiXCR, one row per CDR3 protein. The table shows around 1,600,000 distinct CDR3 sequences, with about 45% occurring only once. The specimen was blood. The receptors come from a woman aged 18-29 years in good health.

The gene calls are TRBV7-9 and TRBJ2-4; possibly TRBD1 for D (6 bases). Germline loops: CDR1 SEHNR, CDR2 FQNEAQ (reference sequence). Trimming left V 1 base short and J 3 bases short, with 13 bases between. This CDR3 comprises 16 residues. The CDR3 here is CASSLVSRGGKNIQYF. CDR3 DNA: TGTGCCAGCAGCTTAGTATCCAGGGGTGGCAAAAACATTCAGTACTTC.

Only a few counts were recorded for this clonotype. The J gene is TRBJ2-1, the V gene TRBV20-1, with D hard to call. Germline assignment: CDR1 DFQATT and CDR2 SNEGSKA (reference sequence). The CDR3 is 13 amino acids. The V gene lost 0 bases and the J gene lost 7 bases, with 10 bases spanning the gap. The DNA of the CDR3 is TGCAGTGCTAGAGATGGGGTTTCGAATGAGCAGTTCTTC. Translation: CSARDGVSNEQFF.

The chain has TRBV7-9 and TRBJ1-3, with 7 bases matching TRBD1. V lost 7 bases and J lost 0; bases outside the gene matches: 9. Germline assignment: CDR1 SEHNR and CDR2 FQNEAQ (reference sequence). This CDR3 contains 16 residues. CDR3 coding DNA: TGTGCCAGCACCGGGGACAGATACAGCTCTGGAAACACCATATATTTT. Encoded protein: CASTGDRYSSGNTIYF.

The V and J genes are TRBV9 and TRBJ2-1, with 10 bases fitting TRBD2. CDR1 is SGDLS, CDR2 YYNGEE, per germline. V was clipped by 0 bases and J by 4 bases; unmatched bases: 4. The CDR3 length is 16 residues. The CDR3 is CASSVGGSGGYNEQFF. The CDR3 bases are TGTGCCAGCAGCGTAGGAGGTAGCGGGGGGTACAATGAGCAGTTCTTC.

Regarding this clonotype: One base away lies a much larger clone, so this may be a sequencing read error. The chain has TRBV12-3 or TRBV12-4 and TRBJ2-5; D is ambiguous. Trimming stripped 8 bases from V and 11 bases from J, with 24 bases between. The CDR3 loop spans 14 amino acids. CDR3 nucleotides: TGTGCCAGCTCGAGCCTTCTATGGGTGGATGAGCAGTACTTC. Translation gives CASSSLLWVDEQYF.

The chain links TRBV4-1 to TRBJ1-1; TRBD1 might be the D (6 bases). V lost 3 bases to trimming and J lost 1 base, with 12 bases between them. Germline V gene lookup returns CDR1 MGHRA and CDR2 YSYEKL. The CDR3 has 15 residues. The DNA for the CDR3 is TGCGCCAGCAGCCAGCAGGGACACCCGAACACTGAAGCTTTCTTT. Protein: CASSQQGHPNTEAFF.

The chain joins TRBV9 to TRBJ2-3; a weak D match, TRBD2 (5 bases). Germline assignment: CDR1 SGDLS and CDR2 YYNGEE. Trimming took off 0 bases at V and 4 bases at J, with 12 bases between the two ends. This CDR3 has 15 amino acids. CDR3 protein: CASSVASYTSDTQYF. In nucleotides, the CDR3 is TGTGCCAGCAGCGTAGCTAGCTACACCTCAGATACGCAGTATTTT.

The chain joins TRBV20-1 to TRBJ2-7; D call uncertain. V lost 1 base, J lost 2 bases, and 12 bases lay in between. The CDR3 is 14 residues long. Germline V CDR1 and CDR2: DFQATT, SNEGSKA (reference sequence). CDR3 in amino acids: CSARGAVAPYEQYF. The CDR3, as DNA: TGCAGTGCTAGAGGGGCAGTGGCCCCCTACGAGCAGTACTTC.

The CDR3 loop reads CASSEAPASYNEQFF. CDR3 bases: TGTGCCAGCAGTGAAGCCCCGGCTAGCTACAATGAGCAGTTCTTC. J is TRBJ2-1 and V is TRBV25-1; D is undetermined. The length of the CDR3 is 15 residues. Germline CDR1 reads MGHDK; CDR2 reads SYGVNS. Trimming took 2 bases from V and 3 from J, leaving 11 bases between them.

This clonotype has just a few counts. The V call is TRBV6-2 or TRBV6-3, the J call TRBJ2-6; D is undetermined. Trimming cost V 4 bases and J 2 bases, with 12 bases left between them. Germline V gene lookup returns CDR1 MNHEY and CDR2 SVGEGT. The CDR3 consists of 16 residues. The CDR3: CASSSPLWAGANVLTF. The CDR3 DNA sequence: TGTGCCAGCAGTTCTCCCCTCTGGGCTGGGGCCAACGTCCTGACTTTC.

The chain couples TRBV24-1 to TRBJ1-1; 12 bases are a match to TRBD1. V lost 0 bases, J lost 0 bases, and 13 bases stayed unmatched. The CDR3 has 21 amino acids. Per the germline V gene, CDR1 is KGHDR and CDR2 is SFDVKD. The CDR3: CATSDLRLTRDRGHLNTEAFF. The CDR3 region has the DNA TGTGCCACCAGTGATTTGCGACTCACTCGGGACAGGGGGCACCTGAACACTGAAGCTTTCTTT.

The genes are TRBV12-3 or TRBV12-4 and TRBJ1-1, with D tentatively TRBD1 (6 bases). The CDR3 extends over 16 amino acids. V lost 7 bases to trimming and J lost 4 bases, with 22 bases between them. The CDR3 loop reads CASTNLPGGPGTEAFF. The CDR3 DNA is TGTGCCAGCACAAATCTCCCCGGGGGCCCAGGCACTGAAGCTTTCTTT.

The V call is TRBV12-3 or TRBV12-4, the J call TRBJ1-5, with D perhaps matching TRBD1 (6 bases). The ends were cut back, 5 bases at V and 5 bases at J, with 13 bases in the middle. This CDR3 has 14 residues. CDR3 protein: CASSPNREDQPQHF. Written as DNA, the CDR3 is TGTGCCAGCAGTCCAAACAGGGAGGATCAGCCCCAGCATTTT.

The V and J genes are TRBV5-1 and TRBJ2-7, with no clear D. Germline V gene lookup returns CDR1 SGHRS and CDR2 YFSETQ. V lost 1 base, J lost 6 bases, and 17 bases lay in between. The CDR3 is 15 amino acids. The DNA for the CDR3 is TGCGCCAGCAGCTTGTGGACCGGTGTGAGGCTCGAGCAGTACTTC. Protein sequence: CASSLWTGVRLEQYF.

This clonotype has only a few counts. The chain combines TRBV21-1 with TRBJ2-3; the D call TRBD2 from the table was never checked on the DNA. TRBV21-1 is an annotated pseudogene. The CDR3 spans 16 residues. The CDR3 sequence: CASSKGAGGGTDTQYF. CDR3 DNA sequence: TGTGCCAGCAGCAAAGGGGCGGGAGGAGGCACAGATACGCAGTATTTT.

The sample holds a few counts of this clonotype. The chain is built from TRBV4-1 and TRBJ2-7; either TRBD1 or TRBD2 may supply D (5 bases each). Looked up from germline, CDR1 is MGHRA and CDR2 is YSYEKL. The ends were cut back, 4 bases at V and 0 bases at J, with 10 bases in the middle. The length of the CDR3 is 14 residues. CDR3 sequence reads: CASSRDGGSYEQYF. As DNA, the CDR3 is TGCGCCAGCAGCCGGGATGGGGGCTCCTACGAGCAGTACTTC.

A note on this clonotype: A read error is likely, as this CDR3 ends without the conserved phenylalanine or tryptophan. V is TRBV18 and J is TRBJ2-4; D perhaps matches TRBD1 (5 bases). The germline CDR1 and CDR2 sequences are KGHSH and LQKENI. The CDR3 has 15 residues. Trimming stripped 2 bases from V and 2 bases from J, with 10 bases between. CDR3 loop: CASSPYTGPKNIQYL. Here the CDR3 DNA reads TGTGCCAGCTCACCATACACAGGTCCCAAAAACATTCAGTACTTG.

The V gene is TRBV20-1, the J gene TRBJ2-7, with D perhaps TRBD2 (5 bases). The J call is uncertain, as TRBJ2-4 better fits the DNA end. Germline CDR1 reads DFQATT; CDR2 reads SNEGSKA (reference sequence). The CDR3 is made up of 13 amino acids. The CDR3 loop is CSARAAGLDIQYF. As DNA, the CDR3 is TGCAGTGCTAGAGCTGCGGGTTTGGACATTCAGTACTTC.

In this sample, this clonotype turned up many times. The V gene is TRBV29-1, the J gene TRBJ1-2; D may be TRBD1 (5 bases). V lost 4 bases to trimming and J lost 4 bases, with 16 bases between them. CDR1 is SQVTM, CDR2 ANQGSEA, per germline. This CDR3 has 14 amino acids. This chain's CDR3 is CSVVRDPVSYGYTF. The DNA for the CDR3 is TGCAGCGTTGTCCGGGACCCGGTTTCCTATGGCTACACCTTC.

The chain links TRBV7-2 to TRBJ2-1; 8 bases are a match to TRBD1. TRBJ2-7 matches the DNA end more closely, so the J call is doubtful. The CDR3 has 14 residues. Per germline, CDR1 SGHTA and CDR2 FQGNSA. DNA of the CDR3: TGTGCCAGCTTCGACAGGGGCTCCTACAATGAGCAGTACTTC. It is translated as CASFDRGSYNEQYF.

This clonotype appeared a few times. DNA of the CDR3: TGCAGTGCTATGGGGAGTAACTATGGCTACACCTTC. Translated, it gives CSAMGSNYGYTF. This sequence joins TRBV20-1 and TRBJ1-2; the D is unclear. The ends were cut back, 4 bases at V and 1 base at J, with 7 bases in the middle. The length of the CDR3 is 12 residues. Per the germline V gene, CDR1 is DFQATT and CDR2 is SNEGSKA (reference sequence).

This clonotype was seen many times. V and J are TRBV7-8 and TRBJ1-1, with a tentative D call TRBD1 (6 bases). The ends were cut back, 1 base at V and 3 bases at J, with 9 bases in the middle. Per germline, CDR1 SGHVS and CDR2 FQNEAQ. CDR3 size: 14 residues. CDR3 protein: CASSLDSGDTEAFF. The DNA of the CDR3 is TGTGCCAGCAGCTTAGATTCAGGGGACACTGAAGCTTTCTTT.

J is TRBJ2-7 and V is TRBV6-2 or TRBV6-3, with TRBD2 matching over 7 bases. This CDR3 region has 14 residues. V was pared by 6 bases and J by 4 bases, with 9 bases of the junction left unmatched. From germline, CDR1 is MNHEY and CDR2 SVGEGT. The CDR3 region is CASRGAGARYEQYF. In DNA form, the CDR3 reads TGTGCCAGCAGAGGTGCGGGAGCGCGATACGAGCAGTACTTC.

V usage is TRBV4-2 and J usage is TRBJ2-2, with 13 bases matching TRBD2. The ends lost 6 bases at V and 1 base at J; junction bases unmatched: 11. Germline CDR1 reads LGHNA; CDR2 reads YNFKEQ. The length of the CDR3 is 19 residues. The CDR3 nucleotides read TGTGCCAGCAGTCAGGAGCCGGGACTAGCGGGACTGAACACCGGGGAGCTGTTTTTT. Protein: CASSQEPGLAGLNTGELFF.

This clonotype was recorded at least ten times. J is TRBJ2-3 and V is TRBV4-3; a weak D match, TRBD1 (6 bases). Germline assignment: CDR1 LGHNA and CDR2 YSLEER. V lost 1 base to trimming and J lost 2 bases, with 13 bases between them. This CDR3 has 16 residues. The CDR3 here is CASSQGNRAYTDTQYF. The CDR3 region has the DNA TGCGCCAGCAGCCAAGGCAACAGGGCGTACACAGATACGCAGTATTTT.

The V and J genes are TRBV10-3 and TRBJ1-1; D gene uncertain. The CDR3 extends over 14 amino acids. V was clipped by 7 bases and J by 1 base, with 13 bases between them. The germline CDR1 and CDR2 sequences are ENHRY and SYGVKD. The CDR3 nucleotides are TGTGCCATCACCTCGACATCGGGGAACACTGAAGCTTTCTTT. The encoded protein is CAITSTSGNTEAFF.

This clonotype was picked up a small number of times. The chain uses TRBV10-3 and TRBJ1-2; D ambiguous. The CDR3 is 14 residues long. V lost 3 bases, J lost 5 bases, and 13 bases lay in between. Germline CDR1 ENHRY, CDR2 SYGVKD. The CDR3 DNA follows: TGTGCCATCAGTGAAGGCCGGTACTGGTATGGCTACACCTTC. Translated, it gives CAISEGRYWYGYTF.

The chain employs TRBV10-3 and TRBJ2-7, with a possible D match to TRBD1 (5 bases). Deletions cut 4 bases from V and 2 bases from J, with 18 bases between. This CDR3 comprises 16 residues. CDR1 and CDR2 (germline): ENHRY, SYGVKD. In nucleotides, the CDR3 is TGTGCCATCAGTGGGATTGGGCAGGGCCGCGCCTACGAGCAGTACTTC. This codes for CAISGIGQGRAYEQYF.

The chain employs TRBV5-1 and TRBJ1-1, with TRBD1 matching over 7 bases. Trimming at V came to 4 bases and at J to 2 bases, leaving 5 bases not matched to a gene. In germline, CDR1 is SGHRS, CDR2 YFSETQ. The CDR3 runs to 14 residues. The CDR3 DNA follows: TGCGCCAGCAGCCAATGGACAGGTAACACTGAAGCTTTCTTT. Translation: CASSQWTGNTEAFF.